Sequencing of this T cell receptor beta chain was carried out in a study of response to subunit inactivated influenza vaccine. The CDR3 loop spans 14 amino acids. Germline CDR1 and CDR2: SGHTA and FQGNSA. Trimming took 5 bases from V and 4 from J; bases not matched to a gene: 5. Regarding the study as a whole: With each seasonal influenza vaccination, the authors suggested, few new T cells are recruited.

This clonotype was observed a handful of times. The target antigen is unknown. Each CDR3 protein gets one entry after TCRdb re-called the RT-PCR reads with MiXCR. The table records under 950,000 distinct CDR3 sequences, 21% of them present only once. Specimen: PBMCs from blood, collected about 5 days after vaccination. The clonotype comes from a man aged 50 to 60 who received an inactivated influenza vaccine. The J gene is TRBJ2-1, the V gene TRBV7-2; 7 bases map to TRBD1. Here the CDR3 reads CASSKQGIYNEQFF. In DNA form, the CDR3 reads TGTGCCAGCAGCAAACAGGGGATATACAATGAGCAGTTCTTC.